This T cell receptor (beta chain) was identified during a study of Graves' ophthalmopathy and Graves' hyperthyroidism. Study context: No treatment had been given when peripheral blood was collected at initial diagnosis.

In regard to this clonotype: Its specificity is not known.

Certain patients were not enrolled. These were patients with other autoimmune diseases, uncontrolled infections, pregnancy or lactation. As diagnostic evidence, clinical symptoms, serum thyroxine, TRAb, thyroid ultrasound and orbital computed tomography were relied upon. CDR3 size: 12 residues. Trimming took off 1 base at V and 4 bases at J, with 8 bases between the two ends. Germline V gene lookup returns CDR1 DFQATT and CDR2 SNEGSKA (reference sequence). As the template, RNA transcripts were used to amplify TCR beta CDR3 regions. RT-PCR with HTBI primers came first, then second-round multiplex PCR. TCRdb passed the multiplex PCR reads through MiXCR, listing each CDR3 protein once. Of almost 750,000 distinct CDR3 sequences in the sample, roughly two fifths are singletons; the top ten hold 44%. Study observations and caveats: For separating ophthalmopathy from stable hyperthyroidism, a 13-signature model gave 85% to 90% sensitivity and 75% to 83% specificity.

The V and J genes are TRBV20-1 and TRBJ2-7, with D possibly TRBD2 on 6 matching bases. The sample taken for sequencing was peripheral blood. This sequence originates from an adult man with Graves' ophthalmopathy. Here the CDR3 reads CSARVGRYEQYF. The CDR3 DNA is TGCAGTGCTAGAGTGGGGAGGTACGAGCAGTACTTC.